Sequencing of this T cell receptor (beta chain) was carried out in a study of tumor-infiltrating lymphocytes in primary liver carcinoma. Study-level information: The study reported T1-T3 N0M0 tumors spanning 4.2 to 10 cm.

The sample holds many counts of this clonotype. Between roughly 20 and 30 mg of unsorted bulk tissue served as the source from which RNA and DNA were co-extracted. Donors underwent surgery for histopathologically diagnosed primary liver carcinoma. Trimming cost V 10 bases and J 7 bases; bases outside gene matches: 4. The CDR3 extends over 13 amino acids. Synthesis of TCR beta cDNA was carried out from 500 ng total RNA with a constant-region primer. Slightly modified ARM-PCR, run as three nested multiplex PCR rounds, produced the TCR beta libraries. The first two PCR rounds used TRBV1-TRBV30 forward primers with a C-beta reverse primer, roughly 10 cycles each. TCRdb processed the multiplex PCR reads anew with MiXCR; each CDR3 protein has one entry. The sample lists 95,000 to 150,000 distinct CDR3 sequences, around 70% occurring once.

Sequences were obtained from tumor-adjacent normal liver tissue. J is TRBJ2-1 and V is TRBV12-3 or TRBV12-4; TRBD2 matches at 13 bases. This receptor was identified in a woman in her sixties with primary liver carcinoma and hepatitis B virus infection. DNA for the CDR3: TGTGCCATTCCGGGACTAGCGGGGAATGAGCAGTTCTTC. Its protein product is CAIPGLAGNEQFF.